This T cell receptor beta chain was sequenced in a study of cytotoxic CD8 clonotypes in ibrutinib-treated CLL. About the research overall: Included were 11 to 12 relapsed/refractory and about 14 treatment-naive patients, of whom about 18 were IGHV unmutated.

General observations from the study: Higher clonality was seen at ibrutinib response and a return toward baseline at progression. Sustained-remission and progressing patients diverged in sampling times.

Points on this clone: The antigen is unknown.

This CDR3 has 14 amino acids. Germline loops: CDR1 SGHDN, CDR2 FVKESK. Trimming cost V 2 bases and J 0 bases, with 4 bases left between them. With sequencing, the targeted depth ranged from 1 in 200,000 to 1 in 1 million T cells. Here immunoSEQ multiplex PCR was the method, and the copy in TCRdb shows in-frame clones only, minus some. Of some 35,000 clones in the sample, roughly three quarters are singletons; the top ten hold about a quarter. This TCR came from a human donor with chronic lymphocytic leukemia. The rearrangement uses TRBV14 and TRBJ2-2; D unclear. The sample was PBMCs, taken before ibrutinib treatment. The DNA of the CDR3 is TGTGCCAGCAGCCAACCCACGAACACCGGGGAGCTGTTTTTT. Its translation is CASSQPTNTGELFF.